This TCR beta chain came from a study of blood T cell repertoires in COVID-19. Overall study context: Collection of acute and convalescent COVID-19 samples took place in the United States, Italy and Spain. PBMCs, B-cell-depleted T cells, or T cells were the source of the cDNA or gDNA that made up the material.

Generated by immunoSEQ multiplex PCR, the TCRdb table keeps only in-frame clones and is missing some. The data show around 58,000 clones, about 90% seen once. V gave up 6 bases and J gave up 3 bases, with 11 bases separating them. Per the germline V gene, CDR1 is MNHEY and CDR2 is SVGAGI. The CDR3 has 13 residues. This chain uses TRBV6-5 with TRBJ2-5; tentative D call: TRBD1 (6 bases). Source material: peripheral blood. The sequence was collected from a human donor in a cohort sampled during active COVID-19. The CDR3 nucleotides read TGTGCCAGCAGAACAGGGCATAAAGAGACCCAGTACTTC. Protein sequence: CASRTGHKETQYF.